This T cell receptor beta chain was found in a study of blood T cells in healthy people across ages. Study-wide results and caveats: Compared with aged donors, long-lived donors showed fewer expanded clones, suggesting selection. Bulk PBMC profiling left naive and antigen-experienced comparisons inconclusive.

The CDR3 covers 14 residues. From germline, CDR1 is GTSNPN and CDR2 SVGIG (reference sequence). Trimming at V came to 1 base and at J to 5 bases, leaving 5 bases not matched to a gene. Sample-barcoded 5' priming and a J-beta primer mix drove a second PCR of 7 to 11 cycles. Every molecule of cDNA carried a tag from a template-switch adaptor with 12 random nucleotides. There were at least 2.5 million CDR3-containing paired-end reads obtained from each sample. TCRdb called the 5' RACE reads again in MiXCR, with one record for every CDR3 protein. This table holds 700,000 to 850,000 distinct CDR3 sequences, approximately 35% found once. Worth noting for this clonotype: Its target is not known.

The V and J genes are TRBV30 and TRBJ2-1; 7 nucleotides agree with TRBD2. Specimen: blood. The receptor's source is a man in his late teens or twenties in good health. CDR3 loop: CAWSGTSVDNEQFF. DNA of the CDR3: TGTGCCTGGAGTGGGACTAGTGTCGACAATGAGCAGTTCTTC. The full variable domain, completed using reference TRBV30 and TRBJ2-1, is SQTIHQWPATLVQPVGSPLSLECTVEGTSNPNLYWYRQAAGRGLQLLFYSVGIGQISSEVPQNLSASRPQDRQFILSSKKLLLSDSGFYLCAWSGTSVDNEQFFGPGTRLTVL.